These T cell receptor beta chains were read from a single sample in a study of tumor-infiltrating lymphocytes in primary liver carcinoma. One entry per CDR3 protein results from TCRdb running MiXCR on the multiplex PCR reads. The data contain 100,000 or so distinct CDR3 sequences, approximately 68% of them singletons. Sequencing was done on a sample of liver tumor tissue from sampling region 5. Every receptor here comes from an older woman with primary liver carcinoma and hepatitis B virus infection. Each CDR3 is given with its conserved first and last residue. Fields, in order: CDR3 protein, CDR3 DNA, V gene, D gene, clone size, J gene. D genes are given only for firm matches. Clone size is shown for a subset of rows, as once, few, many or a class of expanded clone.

cdr3_aa: CASSVRQVSSYDYTF
cdr3_nt: TGTGCCAGTAGCGTACGACAGGTTTCTTCATATGACTACACCTTC
v_call: TRBV11-2
d_call: -
clone_size: few
j_call: TRBJ1-2

cdr3_aa: CASSPRLGGDTQYF
cdr3_nt: TGTGCCAGCAGTCCCAGACTAGGGGGAGATACGCAGTATTTT
v_call: TRBV6-2/TRBV6-3
d_call: -
clone_size: many
j_call: TRBJ2-3

cdr3_aa: CACSFQRIADTQYF
cdr3_nt: TGTGCCTGCAGCTTTCAACGAATCGCAGATACGCAGTATTTT
v_call: TRBV11-2
d_call: -
clone_size: -
j_call: TRBJ2-3

cdr3_aa: CAGTGDSGNTIYF
cdr3_nt: TGTGCCGGTACAGGGGACTCTGGAAACACCATATATTTT
v_call: TRBV6-1
d_call: TRBD1
clone_size: many
j_call: TRBJ1-3

cdr3_aa: CASGLNIWDTQYF
cdr3_nt: TGTGCCAGCGGCTTAAATATCTGGGATACGCAGTATTTT
v_call: TRBV11-2
d_call: -
clone_size: -
j_call: TRBJ2-3

cdr3_aa: CASRVGTRGGAQFF
cdr3_nt: TGTGCCAGCAGAGTAGGGACAAGAGGTGGGGCACAGTTCTTC
v_call: TRBV6-1
d_call: -
clone_size: many
j_call: TRBJ2-1

cdr3_aa: CASSLRAGGQGNEQFF
cdr3_nt: TGTGCCAGCAGCCTGAGAGCGGGAGGCCAGGGTAATGAGCAGTTCTTC
v_call: TRBV6-6
d_call: TRBD2
clone_size: many
j_call: TRBJ2-1

cdr3_aa: CVSSQDRGNTIYF
cdr3_nt: TGTGTCAGCAGCCAAGACAGGGGGAACACCATATATTTT
v_call: TRBV14
d_call: TRBD1
clone_size: -
j_call: TRBJ1-3

cdr3_aa: CASSWSSRASEQFF
cdr3_nt: TGTGCCAGCAGCTGGAGCTCGAGGGCCAGTGAGCAGTTCTTC
v_call: TRBV12-3/TRBV12-4
d_call: -
clone_size: -
j_call: TRBJ2-1

cdr3_aa: CAWSGTEVSVQYF
cdr3_nt: TGTGCCTGGAGCGGGACCGAGGTTTCCGTGCAGTACTTC
v_call: TRBV30
d_call: -
clone_size: -
j_call: TRBJ2-7

cdr3_aa: CAWTWEPEQCF
cdr3_nt: TGTGCCTGGACGTGGGAGCCAGAGCAATGCTTC
v_call: TRBV30
d_call: -
clone_size: -
j_call: TRBJ2-7